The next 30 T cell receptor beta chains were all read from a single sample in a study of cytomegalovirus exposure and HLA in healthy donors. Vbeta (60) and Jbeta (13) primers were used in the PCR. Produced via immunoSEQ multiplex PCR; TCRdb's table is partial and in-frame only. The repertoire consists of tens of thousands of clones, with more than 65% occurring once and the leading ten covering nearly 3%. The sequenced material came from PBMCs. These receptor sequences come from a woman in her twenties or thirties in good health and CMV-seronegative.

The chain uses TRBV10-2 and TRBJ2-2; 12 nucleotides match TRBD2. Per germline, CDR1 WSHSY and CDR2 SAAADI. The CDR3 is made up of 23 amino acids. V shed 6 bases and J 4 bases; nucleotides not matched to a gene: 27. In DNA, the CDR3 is TGCGCCAGCAGGGGTGGTGGCGGGGGATCGACTAGCGGGGGCCCCCCGAGCACCGGGGAGCTGTTTTTT. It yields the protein CASRGGGGGSTSGGPPSTGELFF.

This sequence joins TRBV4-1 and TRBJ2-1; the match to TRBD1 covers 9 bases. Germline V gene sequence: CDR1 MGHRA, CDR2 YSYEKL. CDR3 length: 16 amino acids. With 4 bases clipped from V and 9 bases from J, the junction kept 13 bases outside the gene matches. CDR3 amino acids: CASSRGQGERMGEQFF. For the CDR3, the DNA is TGCGCCAGCAGCCGGGGACAGGGTGAGAGAATGGGTGAGCAGTTCTTC.

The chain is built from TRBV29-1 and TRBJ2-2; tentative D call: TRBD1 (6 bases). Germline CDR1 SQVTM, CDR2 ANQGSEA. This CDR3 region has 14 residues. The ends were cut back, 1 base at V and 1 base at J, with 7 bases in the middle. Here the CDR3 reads CSVEGGQNTGELFF. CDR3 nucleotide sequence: TGCAGCGTTGAAGGGGGACAGAACACCGGGGAGCTGTTTTTT.

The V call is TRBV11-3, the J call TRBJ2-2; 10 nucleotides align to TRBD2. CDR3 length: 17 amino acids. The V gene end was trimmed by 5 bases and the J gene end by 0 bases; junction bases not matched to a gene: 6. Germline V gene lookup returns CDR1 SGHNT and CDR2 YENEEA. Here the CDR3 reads CASSLLGLATNTGELFF. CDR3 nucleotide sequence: TGTGCCAGCAGCCTCCTGGGACTAGCGACGAACACCGGGGAGCTGTTTTTT. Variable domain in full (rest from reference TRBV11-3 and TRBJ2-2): EAGVVQSPRYKIIEKKQPVAFWCNPISGHNTLYWYLQNLGQGPELLIRYENEEAVDDSQLPKDRFSAERLKGVDSTLKIQPAELGDSAVYLCASSLLGLATNTGELFFGEGSRLTVL.

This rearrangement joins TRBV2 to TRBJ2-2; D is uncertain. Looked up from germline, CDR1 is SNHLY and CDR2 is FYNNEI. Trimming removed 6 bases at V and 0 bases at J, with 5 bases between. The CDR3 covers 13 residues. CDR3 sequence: CASRTANTGELFF. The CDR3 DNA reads TGTGCCAGCAGGACTGCGAACACCGGGGAGCTGTTTTTT.

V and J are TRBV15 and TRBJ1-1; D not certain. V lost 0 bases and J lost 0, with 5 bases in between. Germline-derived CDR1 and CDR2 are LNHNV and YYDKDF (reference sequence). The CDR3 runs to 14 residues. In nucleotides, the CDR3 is TGTGCCACCAGCAGAGATCCCTTGAACACTGAAGCTTTCTTT. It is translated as CATSRDPLNTEAFF.

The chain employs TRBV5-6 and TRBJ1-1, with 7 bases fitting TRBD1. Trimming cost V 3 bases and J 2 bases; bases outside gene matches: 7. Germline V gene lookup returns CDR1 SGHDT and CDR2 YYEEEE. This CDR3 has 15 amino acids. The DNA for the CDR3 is TGTGCCAGCAGCTGGAGACAGGGCAGAAACACTGAAGCTTTCTTT. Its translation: CASSWRQGRNTEAFF.

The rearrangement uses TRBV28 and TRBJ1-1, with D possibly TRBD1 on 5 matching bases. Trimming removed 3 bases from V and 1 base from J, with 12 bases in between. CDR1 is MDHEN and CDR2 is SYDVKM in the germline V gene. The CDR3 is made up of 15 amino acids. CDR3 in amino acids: CASSFYGAQNTEAFF. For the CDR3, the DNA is TGTGCCAGCAGTTTCTATGGGGCGCAGAACACTGAAGCTTTCTTT. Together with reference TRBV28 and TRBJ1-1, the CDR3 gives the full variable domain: DVKVTQSSRYLVKRTGEKVFLECVQDMDHENMFWYRQDPGLGLRLIYFSYDVKMKEKGDIPEGYSVSREKKERFSLILESASTNQTSMYLCASSFYGAQNTEAFFGQGTRLTVV.

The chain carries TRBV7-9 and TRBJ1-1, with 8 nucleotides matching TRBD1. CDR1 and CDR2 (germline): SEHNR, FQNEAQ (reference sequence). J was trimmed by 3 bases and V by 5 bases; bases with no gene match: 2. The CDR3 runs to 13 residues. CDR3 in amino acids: CASSTQGDTEAFF. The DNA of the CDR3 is TGTGCCAGCAGCACACAGGGGGACACTGAAGCTTTCTTT.

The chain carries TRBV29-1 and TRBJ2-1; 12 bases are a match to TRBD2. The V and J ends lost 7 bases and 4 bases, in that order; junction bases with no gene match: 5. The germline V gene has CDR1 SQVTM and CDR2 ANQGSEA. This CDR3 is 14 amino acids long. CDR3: CSAGLAGFYNEQFF. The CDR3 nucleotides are TGCAGCGCCGGACTAGCGGGATTTTACAATGAGCAGTTCTTC.

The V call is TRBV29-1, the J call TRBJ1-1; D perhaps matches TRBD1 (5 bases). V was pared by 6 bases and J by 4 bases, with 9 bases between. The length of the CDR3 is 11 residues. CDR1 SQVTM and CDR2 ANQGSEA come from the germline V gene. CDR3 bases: TGCAGCGTCCTAAGGGGCACTGAAGCTTTCTTT. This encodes CSVLRGTEAFF.

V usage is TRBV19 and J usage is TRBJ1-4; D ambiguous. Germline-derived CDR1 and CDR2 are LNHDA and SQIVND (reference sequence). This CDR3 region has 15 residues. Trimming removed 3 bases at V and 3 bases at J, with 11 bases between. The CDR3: CASSIEGSANEKLFF. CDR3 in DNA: TGTGCCAGTAGTATTGAGGGATCCGCTAATGAAAAACTGTTTTTT. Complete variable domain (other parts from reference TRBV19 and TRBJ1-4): DGGITQSPKYLFRKEGQNVTLSCEQNLNHDAMYWYRQDPGQGLRLIYYSQIVNDFQKGDIAEGYSVSREKKESFPLTVTSAQKNPTAFYLCASSIEGSANEKLFFGSGTQLSVL.

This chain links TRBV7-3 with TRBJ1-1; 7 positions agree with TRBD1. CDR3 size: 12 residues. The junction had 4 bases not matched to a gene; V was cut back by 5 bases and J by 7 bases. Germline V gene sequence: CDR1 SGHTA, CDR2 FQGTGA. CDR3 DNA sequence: TGTGCCAGCAGCCCGGGACAGCTTGAAGCTTTCTTT. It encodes CASSPGQLEAFF.

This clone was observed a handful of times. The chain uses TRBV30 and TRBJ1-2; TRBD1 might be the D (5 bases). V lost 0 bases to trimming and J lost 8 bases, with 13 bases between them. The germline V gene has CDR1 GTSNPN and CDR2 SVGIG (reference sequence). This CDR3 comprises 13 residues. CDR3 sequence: CAWSVGGAEGYTF. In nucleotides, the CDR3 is TGTGCCTGGAGTGTAGGCGGGGCGGAAGGCTACACCTTC.

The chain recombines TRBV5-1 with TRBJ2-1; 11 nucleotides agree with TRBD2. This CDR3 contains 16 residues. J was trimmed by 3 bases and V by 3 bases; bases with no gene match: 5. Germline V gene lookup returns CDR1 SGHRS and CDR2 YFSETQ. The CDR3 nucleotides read TGCGCCAGCAGCTGGGGACTAGCGGCGGTCTACAATGAGCAGTTCTTC. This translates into CASSWGLAAVYNEQFF.

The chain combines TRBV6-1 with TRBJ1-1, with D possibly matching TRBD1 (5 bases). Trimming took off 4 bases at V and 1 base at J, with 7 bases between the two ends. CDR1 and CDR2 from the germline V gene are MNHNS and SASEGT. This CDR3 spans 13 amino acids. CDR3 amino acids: CASSAQENTEAFF. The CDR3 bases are TGTGCCAGCAGTGCACAGGAGAACACTGAAGCTTTCTTT.

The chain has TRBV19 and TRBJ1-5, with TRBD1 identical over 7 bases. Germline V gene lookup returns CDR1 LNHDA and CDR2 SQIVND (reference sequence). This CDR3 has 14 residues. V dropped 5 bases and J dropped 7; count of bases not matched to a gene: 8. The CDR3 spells CASSPRGLGQPQHF. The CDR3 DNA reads TGTGCCAGTAGTCCGAGGGGGCTCGGGCAGCCCCAGCATTTT.

This CDR3 reads CASSLTGLAAPSSSYNEQFF. Here the CDR3 DNA reads TGCGCCAGCAGCCTCACGGGACTAGCGGCCCCCTCGTCATCCTACAATGAGCAGTTCTTC. The rearrangement links TRBV4-1 to TRBJ2-1, with 11 bases lining up with TRBD2. CDR3 length equals 20 residues. Trimming took 4 bases from V and 1 from J; bases not matched to a gene: 15. Germline V gene sequence: CDR1 MGHRA, CDR2 YSYEKL.

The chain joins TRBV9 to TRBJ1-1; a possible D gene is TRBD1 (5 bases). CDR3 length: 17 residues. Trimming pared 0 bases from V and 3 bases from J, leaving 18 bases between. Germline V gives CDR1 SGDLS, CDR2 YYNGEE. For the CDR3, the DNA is TGTGCCAGCAGCGTAGCTAGGACTGGAGGGGCGGACACTGAAGCTTTCTTT. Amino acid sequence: CASSVARTGGADTEAFF.

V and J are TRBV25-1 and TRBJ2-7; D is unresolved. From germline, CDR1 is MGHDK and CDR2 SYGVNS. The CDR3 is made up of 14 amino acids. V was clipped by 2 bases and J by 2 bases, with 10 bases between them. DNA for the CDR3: TGTGCCAGCAGTGAACTTAACAGCCCCTACGAGCAGTACTTC. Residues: CASSELNSPYEQYF.

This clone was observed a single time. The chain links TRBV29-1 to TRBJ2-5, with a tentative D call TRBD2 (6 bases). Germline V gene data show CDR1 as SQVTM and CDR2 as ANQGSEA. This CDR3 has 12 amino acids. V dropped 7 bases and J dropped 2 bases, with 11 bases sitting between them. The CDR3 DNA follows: TGCAGCGCCGACGGGAGTCAAGAGACCCAGTACTTC. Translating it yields CSADGSQETQYF.

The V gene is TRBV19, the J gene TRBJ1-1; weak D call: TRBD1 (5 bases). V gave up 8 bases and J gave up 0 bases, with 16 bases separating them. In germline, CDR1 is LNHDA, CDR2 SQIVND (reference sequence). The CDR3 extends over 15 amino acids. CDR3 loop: CASGWTRGMNTEAFF. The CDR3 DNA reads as TGTGCCAGTGGTTGGACAAGGGGAATGAACACTGAAGCTTTCTTT.

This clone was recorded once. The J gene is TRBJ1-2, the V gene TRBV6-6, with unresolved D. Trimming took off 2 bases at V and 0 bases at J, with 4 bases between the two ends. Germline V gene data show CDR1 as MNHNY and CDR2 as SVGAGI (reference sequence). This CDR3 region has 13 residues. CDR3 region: CASSYEANYGYTF. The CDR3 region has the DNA TGTGCCAGCAGTTACGAGGCTAACTATGGCTACACCTTC.

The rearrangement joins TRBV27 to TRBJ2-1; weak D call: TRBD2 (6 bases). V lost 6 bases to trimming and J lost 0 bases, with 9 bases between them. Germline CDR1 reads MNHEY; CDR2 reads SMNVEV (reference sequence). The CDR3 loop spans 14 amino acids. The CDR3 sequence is CASSLRGSYNEQFF. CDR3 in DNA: TGTGCCAGCAGCCTGCGGGGCTCCTACAATGAGCAGTTCTTC.

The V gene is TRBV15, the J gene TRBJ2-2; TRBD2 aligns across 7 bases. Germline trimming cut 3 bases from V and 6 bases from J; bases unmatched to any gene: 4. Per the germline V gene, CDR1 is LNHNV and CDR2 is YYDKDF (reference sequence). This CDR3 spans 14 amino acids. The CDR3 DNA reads TGTGCCACCAGCAGCGGAGGACTAGCCGGGGAGCTGTTTTTT. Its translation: CATSSGGLAGELFF.

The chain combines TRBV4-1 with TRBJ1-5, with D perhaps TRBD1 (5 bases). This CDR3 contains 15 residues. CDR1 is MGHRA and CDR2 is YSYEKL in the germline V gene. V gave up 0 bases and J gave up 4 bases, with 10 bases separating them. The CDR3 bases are TGCGCCAGCAGCCAAGATAAGGCAGGGAATCAGCCCCAGCATTTT. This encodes CASSQDKAGNQPQHF.

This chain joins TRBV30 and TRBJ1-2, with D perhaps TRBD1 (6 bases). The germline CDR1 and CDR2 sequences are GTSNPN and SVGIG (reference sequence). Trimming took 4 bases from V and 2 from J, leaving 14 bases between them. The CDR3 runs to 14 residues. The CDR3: CAWTRTESNYGYTF. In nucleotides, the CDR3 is TGTGCCTGGACGAGGACAGAGAGCAACTATGGCTACACCTTC.

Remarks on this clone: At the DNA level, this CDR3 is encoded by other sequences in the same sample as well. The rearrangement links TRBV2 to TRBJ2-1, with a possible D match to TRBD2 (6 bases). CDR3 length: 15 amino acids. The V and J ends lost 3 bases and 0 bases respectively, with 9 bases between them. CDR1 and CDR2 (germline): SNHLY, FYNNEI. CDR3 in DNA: TGTGCCAGCAGTGATTCCGGGAGCTCCTACAATGAGCAGTTCTTC. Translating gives CASSDSGSSYNEQFF.

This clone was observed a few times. Written as DNA, the CDR3 is TGTGCCAGCAGCCCCCAGACAGGGGAGGGTGGAAACACCATATATTTT. Protein product: CASSPQTGEGGNTIYF. This rearrangement joins TRBV7-9 to TRBJ1-3; 8 bases map to TRBD1. V dropped 5 bases and J dropped 3; count of bases not matched to a gene: 9. Germline loops: CDR1 SEHNR, CDR2 FQNEAQ (reference sequence). The CDR3 spans 16 residues.

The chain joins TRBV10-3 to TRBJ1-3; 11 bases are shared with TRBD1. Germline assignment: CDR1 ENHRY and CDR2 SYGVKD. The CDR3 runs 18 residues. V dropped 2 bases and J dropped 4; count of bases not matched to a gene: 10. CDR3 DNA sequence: TGTGCCATCAGTGAGCCCGGACAGGGGGCGCAGGAGGGAAACACCATATATTTT. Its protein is CAISEPGQGAQEGNTIYF.